This T cell receptor beta chain originates from a study of blood T cell repertoires in COVID-19. Clones were sequenced by immunoSEQ multiplex PCR, and TCRdb holds only the in-frame ones, with some missing. The sample includes some 150,000 clones, 80% to 90% of them seen just once. The sequenced sample consisted of peripheral blood. The receptor was derived from a woman aged 40-49 years with acute or convalescent COVID-19.

CDR3 in amino acids: CASSLYHGSNEKLFF. CDR3 sequence (DNA): TGTGCCAGCAGTTTATATCACGGTTCTAATGAAAAACTGTTTTTT. The chain combines TRBV27 with TRBJ1-4; D is unresolved. Trimming stripped 1 base from V and 3 bases from J, with 9 bases between. Per germline, CDR1 MNHEY and CDR2 SMNVEV (reference sequence). This CDR3 has 15 amino acids.